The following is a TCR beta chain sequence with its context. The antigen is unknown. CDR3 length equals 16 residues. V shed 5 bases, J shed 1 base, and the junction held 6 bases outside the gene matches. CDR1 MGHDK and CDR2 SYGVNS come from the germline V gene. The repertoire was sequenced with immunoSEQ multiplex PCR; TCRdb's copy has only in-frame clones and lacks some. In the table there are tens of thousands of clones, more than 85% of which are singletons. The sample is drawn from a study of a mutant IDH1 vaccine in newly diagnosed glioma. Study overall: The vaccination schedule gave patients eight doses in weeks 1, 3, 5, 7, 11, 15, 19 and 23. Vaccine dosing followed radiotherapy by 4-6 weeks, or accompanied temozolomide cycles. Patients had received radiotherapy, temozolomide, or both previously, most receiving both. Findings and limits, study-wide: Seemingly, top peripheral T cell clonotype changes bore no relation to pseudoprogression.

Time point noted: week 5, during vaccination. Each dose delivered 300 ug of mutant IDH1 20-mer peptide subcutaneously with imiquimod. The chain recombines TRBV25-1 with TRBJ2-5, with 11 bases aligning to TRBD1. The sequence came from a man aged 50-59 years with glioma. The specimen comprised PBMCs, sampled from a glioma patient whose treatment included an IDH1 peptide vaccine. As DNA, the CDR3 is TGTGCCAGCAGTCTCGGACAGGGGGCTGGCCAAGAGACCCAGTACTTC. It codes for CASSLGQGAGQETQYF.